This TCR beta chain was recorded in a study of identical twins. In its sample, this clonotype was seen a few times. Germline values: CDR1 MRHNA, CDR2 SNTAGT. Trimming shortened V by 2 bases and J by 0 bases, and 8 bases separated the two germline ends. CDR3 length: 15 residues. TCRdb processed the 5' RACE reads anew with MiXCR; each CDR3 protein has one entry. The data hold approximately 300,000 distinct CDR3 sequences, with 8% to 9.5% observed a single time. The sample was also reused in another study, on yellow fever vaccine responses in identical twins.

Material: CD8+ T cells sorted from blood. This sequence originates from a woman aged 18 to 35 in good health. The chain couples TRBV6-4 to TRBJ2-1; tentatively, D is TRBD1 or TRBD2 (5 bases each). The CDR3: CASSDGGSSYNEQFF. The CDR3 DNA reads TGTGCCAGCAGTGACGGGGGTAGCTCCTACAATGAGCAGTTCTTC.